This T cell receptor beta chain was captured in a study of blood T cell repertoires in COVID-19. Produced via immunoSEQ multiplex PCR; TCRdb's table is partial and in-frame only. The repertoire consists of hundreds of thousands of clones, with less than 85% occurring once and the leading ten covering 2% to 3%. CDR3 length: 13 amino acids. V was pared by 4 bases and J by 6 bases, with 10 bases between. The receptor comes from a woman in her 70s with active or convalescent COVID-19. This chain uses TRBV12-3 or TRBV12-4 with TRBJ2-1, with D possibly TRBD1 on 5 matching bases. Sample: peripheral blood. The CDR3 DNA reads TGTGCCAGCAGTTCAGGGTCAGGCAATGAGCAGTTCTTC. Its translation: CASSSGSGNEQFF.